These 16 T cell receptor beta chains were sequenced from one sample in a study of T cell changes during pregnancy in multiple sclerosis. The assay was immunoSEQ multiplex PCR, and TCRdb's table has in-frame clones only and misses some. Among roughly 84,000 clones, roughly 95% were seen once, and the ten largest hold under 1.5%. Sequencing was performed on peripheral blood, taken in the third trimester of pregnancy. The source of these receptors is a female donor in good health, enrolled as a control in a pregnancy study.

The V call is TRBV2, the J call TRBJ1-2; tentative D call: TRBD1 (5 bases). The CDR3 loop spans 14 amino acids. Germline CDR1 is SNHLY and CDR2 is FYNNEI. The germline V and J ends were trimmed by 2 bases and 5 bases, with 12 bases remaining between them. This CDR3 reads CASSEQGTGYGYTF. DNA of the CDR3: TGTGCCAGCAGTGAACAGGGAACTGGGTATGGCTACACCTTC. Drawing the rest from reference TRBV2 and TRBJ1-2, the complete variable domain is EPEVTQTPSHQVTQMGQEVILRCVPISNHLYFYWYRQILGQKVEFLVSFYNNEISEKSEIFDDQFSVERPDGSNFTLKIRSTKLEDSAMYFCASSEQGTGYGYTFGSGTRLTVV.

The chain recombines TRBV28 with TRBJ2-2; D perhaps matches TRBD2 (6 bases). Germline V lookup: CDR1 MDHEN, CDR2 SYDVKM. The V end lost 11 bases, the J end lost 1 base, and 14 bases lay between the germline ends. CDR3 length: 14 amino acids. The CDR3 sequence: CAGTGTLNTGELFF. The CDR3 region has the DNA TGTGCCGGGACCGGGACTTTGAACACCGGGGAGCTGTTTTTT.

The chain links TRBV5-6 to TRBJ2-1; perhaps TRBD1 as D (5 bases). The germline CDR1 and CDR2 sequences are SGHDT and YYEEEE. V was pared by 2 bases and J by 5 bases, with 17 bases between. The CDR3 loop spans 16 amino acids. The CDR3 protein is CASSFFAGLAHNEQFF. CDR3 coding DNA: TGTGCCAGCAGCTTCTTCGCAGGGTTAGCCCACAATGAGCAGTTCTTC.

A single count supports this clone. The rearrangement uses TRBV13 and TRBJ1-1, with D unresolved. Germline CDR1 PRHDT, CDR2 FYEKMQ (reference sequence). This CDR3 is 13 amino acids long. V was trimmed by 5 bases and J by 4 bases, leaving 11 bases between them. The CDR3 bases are TGTGCCAGCAGCCCCCCTATGGTCACTGAAGCTTTCTTT. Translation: CASSPPMVTEAFF.

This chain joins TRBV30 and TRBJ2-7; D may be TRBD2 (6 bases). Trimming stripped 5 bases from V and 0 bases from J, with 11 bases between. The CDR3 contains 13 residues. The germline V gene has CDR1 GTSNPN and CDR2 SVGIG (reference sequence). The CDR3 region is CAWGGGDSYEQYF. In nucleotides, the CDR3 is TGTGCCTGGGGGGGAGGCGACTCCTACGAGCAGTACTTC.

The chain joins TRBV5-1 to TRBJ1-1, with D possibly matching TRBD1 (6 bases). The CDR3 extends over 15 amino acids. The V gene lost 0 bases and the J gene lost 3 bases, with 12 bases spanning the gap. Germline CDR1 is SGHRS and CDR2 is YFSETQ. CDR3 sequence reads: CASSLVGGGDTEAFF. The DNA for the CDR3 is TGCGCCAGCAGCTTGGTAGGGGGAGGGGACACTGAAGCTTTCTTT.

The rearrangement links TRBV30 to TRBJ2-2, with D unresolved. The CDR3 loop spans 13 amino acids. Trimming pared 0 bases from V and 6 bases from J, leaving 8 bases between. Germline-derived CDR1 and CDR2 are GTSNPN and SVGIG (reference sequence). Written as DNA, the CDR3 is TGTGCCTGGAGTGTAATTCGTCCCGGGGAGCTGTTTTTT. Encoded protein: CAWSVIRPGELFF.

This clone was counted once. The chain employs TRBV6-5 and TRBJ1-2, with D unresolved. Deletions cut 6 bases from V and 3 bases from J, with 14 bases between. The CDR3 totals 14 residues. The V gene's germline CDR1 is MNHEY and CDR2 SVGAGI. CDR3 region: CASSPLTGYYGYTF. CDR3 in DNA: TGTGCCAGCAGCCCACTCACCGGGTACTATGGCTACACCTTC.

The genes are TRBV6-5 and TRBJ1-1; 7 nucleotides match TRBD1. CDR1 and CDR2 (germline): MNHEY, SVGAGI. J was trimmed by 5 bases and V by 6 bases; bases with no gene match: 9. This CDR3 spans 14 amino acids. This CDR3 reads CASRRTGEGTEAFF. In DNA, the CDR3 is TGTGCCAGCAGACGGACAGGTGAGGGGACTGAAGCTTTCTTT.

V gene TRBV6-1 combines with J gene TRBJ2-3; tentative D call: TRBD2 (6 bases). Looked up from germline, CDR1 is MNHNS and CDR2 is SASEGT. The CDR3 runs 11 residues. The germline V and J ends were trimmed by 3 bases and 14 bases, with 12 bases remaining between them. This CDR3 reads CASSDREDRYF. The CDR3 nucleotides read TGTGCCAGCAGTGACAGGGAGGATCGGTATTTT.

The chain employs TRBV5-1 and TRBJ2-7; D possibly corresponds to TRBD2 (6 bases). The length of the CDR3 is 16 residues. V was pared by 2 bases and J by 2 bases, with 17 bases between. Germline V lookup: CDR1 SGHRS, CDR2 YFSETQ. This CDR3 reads CASSLAGLRGTYEQYF. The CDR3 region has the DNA TGCGCCAGCAGCTTAGCGGGCCTTAGAGGCACCTACGAGCAGTACTTC.

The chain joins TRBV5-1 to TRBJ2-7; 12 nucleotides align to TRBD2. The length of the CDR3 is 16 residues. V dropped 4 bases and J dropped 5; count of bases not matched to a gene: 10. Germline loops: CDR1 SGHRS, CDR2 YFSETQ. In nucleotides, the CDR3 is TGCGCCAGCAGCCCGGGACTAGCGGGTTCCGGCGACGAGCAGTACTTC. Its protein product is CASSPGLAGSGDEQYF.

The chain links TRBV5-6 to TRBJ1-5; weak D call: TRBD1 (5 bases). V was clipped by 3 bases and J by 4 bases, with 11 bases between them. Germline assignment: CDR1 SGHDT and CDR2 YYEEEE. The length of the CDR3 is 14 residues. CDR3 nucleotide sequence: TGTGCCAGCAGCTCCTACAGGCTAAATCAGCCCCAGCATTTT. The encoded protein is CASSSYRLNQPQHF.

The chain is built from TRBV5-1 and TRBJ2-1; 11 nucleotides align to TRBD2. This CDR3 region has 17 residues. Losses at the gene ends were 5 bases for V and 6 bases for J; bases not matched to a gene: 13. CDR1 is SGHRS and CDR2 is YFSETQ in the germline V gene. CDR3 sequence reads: CASSSTFLAGGLNEQFF. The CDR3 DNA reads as TGCGCCAGCAGTTCGACCTTTCTAGCGGGAGGCCTCAATGAGCAGTTCTTC. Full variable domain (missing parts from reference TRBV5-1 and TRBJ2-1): KAGVTQTPRYLIKTRGQQVTLSCSPISGHRSVSWYQQTPGQGLQFLFEYFSETQRNKGNFPGRFSGRQFSNSRSEMNVSTLELGDSALYLCASSSTFLAGGLNEQFFGPGTRLTVL.

CDR3 protein: CASSQELGLAAYNEQFF. The CDR3 DNA is TGTGCCAGCAGCCAAGAACTAGGACTAGCAGCCTACAATGAGCAGTTCTTC. The chain links TRBV4-2 to TRBJ2-1; 8 positions match TRBD2. This CDR3 comprises 17 residues. Germline CDR1 reads LGHNA; CDR2 reads YNFKEQ. The J segment lost 2 bases and the V segment lost 0 bases, leaving 6 bases of the junction unmatched.

CDR3 amino acids: CASADRGTYNEQFF. Here the CDR3 DNA reads TGTGCCAGCGCGGACAGGGGGACCTACAATGAGCAGTTCTTC. The rearrangement links TRBV27 to TRBJ2-1, with 10 bases matching TRBD1. The J segment lost 2 bases and the V segment lost 8 bases, leaving 3 bases of the junction unmatched. The germline V gene encodes CDR1 MNHEY and CDR2 SMNVEV (reference sequence). The CDR3 runs to 14 residues.